This T cell receptor (delta chain) was sequenced for a study of γδ T cells in repeated Plasmodium falciparum infection. In the study overall: Four controlled malaria infections with P. falciparum NF54 spanned about 640 days. Malian samples came from no-transmission periods or across acute febrile malaria episodes. Points from the study as a whole: The Malian cohort came from a small rural village of predominantly one ethnic group. Many TCRgamma sequences overlapped between individuals in stable Vgamma9/Vdelta2+ repertoires.

This CDR3 is 23 amino acids long. Germline V lookup: CDR1 GEAIGNYY, CDR2 EKD. V lost 0 bases and J lost 7; bases outside the gene matches: 33. This clone has ten or more counts. What it binds is unknown. A much larger clone differs by one base, so this may be a read error. Flow sorting of PBMC yielded separate Vgamma9/Vdelta2+ and Vdelta2-negative gammadelta T cell populations for bulk repertoire analysis. TCRdb redid the clone calls on the multiplex PCR reads with CATT. The sample carries some 100,000 delta-chain clones, roughly 1.4% recorded once. The sequence was collected from a pool of human donors (malaria-infected and uninfected, not separated). Sequencing was done on a sample of gamma-delta T cells from blood. The rearrangement joins TRDV2 to TRDJ1, with 8 bases aligning to TRDD3. The CDR3 here is CACDTASRARVWGTRPLSPKLIF. CDR3 nucleotides: TGTGCCTGTGACACCGCCAGTCGGGCCAGGGTCTGGGGGACTCGACCCCTATCGCCTAAACTCATCTTT.